This section outlines one T cell receptor beta chain sequence together with its context. The antigen is unknown. This entry is derived from a study of response to subunit inactivated influenza vaccine. Notes on the study in general: The authors suggested that few new T cells are recruited per seasonal influenza vaccination.

Trimming took 3 bases from V and 3 from J; bases not matched to a gene: 5. Germline loops: CDR1 KGHSH, CDR2 LQKENI. The CDR3 has 15 residues. TCRdb re-derived calls from the RT-PCR reads in MiXCR, one entry per CDR3 protein. The sample shows 540,000 or so distinct CDR3 sequences, roughly 13% of them seen only once. The sequenced sample was PBMCs from blood, obtained roughly 47 days after vaccination. The chain combines TRBV18 with TRBJ1-2; 9 bases agree with TRBD1. The sequence came from a man aged 50 or older who received an inactivated influenza vaccine. This CDR3 reads CASSPGTGWDYGYTF. The CDR3, as DNA: TGTGCCAGCTCACCCGGGACAGGGTGGGACTATGGCTACACCTTC. Full variable domain (rest looked up from reference TRBV18 and TRBJ1-2): NAGVMQNPRHLVRRRGQEARLRCSPMKGHSHVYWYRQLPEEGLKFMVYLQKENIIDESGMPKERFSAEFPKEGPSILRIQQVVRGDSAAYFCASSPGTGWDYGYTFGSGTRLTVV.